The clone carrying this T cell receptor (beta chain) was counted many times. This CDR3 spans 13 amino acids. CDR1 is MNHNS and CDR2 is SASEGT in the germline V gene. Trimming removed 6 bases from V and 5 bases from J, with 10 bases in between. This specimen comes from a study of Graves' ophthalmopathy and Graves' hyperthyroidism. Researchers took RNA transcripts and amplified TCR beta CDR3 regions from them. A first-round RT-PCR used HTBI primers, followed by a second-round multiplex PCR. TCRdb itself ran the multiplex PCR reads through MiXCR, one entry per CDR3 protein. The sample holds over a million distinct CDR3 sequences, 35% to 45% seen once.

This clonotype was sampled from an adult man with Graves' hyperthyroidism. The chain uses TRBV6-1 and TRBJ2-2, with D maybe TRBD2 (5 bases). The specimen sequenced was peripheral blood or thyroid tissue (not recorded which). CDR3 loop: CASSPRETGELFF. CDR3 coding DNA: TGTGCCAGCAGCCCACGGGAAACCGGGGAGCTGTTTTTT.